This T cell receptor beta chain was recorded in a study of blood T cells in healthy people across ages. A sample-barcoded 5' primer and a J-beta primer mix were used in a second PCR of roughly 6 to 11 cycles. TCRdb re-called the 5' RACE reads with MiXCR, one entry per CDR3 protein. The repertoire holds 650,000 to 1,000,000 distinct CDR3 sequences, with 46% as singletons. Trimming shortened V by 1 base and J by 4 bases, and 14 bases separated the two germline ends. Per the germline V gene, CDR1 is SNHLY and CDR2 is FYNNEI. This CDR3 region has 15 residues. This sequence joins TRBV2 and TRBJ2-7; D is perhaps TRBD1 or TRBD2 (5 bases each). The clonotype was recovered from an elderly man in good health. Sequenced sample: blood. CDR3 DNA sequence: TGTGCCAGCAGTGAAGACGTAATTGGGGGTTACGAGCAGTACTTC. Translation: CASSEDVIGGYEQYF.